The 31 T cell receptor beta chains reported below all come from one sample, sequenced in a study of T cell responses to AZD1222 COVID-19 vaccine. Sequenced by immunoSEQ multiplex PCR; TCRdb stores in-frame clones only, minus some. The table has more than 100,000 clones, over 75% seen once. The sample was peripheral blood, taken 28 days after the second dose of the MenACWY control vaccine. The receptors here all came from an adult who received the MenACWY meningococcal vaccine as a control.

V usage is TRBV3-1 (or the pseudogene TRBV3-2) and J usage is TRBJ1-1, with TRBD1 matching 10 bases. This CDR3 has 16 amino acids. The ends lost 2 bases at V and 5 bases at J; junction bases unmatched: 8. The germline V gene has CDR1 LGHDT and CDR2 YNNKEL (reference sequence). In DNA, the CDR3 is TGTGCCAGCAGCCAACACTCGGGACAGGGGTATACTGAAGCTTTCTTT. Encoded protein: CASSQHSGQGYTEAFF.

CDR3 loop: CASSPGQQETQYF. The CDR3 DNA reads as TGTGCCAGCTCGCCCGGACAGCAAGAGACCCAGTACTTC. The chain joins TRBV18 to TRBJ2-5; D is perhaps TRBD1 (6 bases). Germline loops: CDR1 KGHSH, CDR2 LQKENI. The CDR3 contains 13 residues. V lost 6 bases and J lost 2, with 10 bases in between.

The rearrangement links TRBV24-1 to TRBJ2-7, with 9 bases matching TRBD1. The CDR3 runs to 15 residues. Per germline, CDR1 KGHDR and CDR2 SFDVKD. The V segment lost 3 bases and the J segment 7 bases; nucleotides outside the gene matches: 9. The CDR3, as DNA: TGTGCCACCAGTGATCCGGGACAGGGCCTCGGGGAGCAGTACTTC. This translates into CATSDPGQGLGEQYF.

This chain uses TRBV25-1 with TRBJ1-1; TRBD1 matches at 10 bases. Germline values: CDR1 MGHDK, CDR2 SYGVNS. CDR3 length: 15 residues. Trimming took 3 bases from V and 3 from J; bases not matched to a gene: 4. CDR3 in DNA: TGTGCCAGCAGTGATTCCGGGACAGGGGACACTGAAGCTTTCTTT. Amino acids: CASSDSGTGDTEAFF.

This clone appeared a single time. This sequence joins TRBV15 and TRBJ2-7; TRBD2 matches 10 bases. CDR3 length: 16 amino acids. Germline CDR1 is LNHNV and CDR2 is YYDKDF (reference sequence). Unmatched junction bases numbered 5, after V lost 0 bases and J lost 3 bases. In DNA form, the CDR3 reads TGTGCCACCAGCAGAGATAGGACTAGCGGCAACTACGAGCAGTACTTC. As protein: CATSRDRTSGNYEQYF.

V is TRBV6-1 and J is TRBJ1-5; 7 nucleotides line up with TRBD1. The CDR3 loop spans 19 amino acids. Germline trimming cut 2 bases from V and 2 bases from J; bases unmatched to any gene: 15. Germline values: CDR1 MNHNS, CDR2 SASEGT. CDR3 sequence reads: CASSESSGGVRYGNQPQHF. CDR3 in DNA: TGTGCCAGCAGTGAATCGTCAGGGGGAGTAAGGTACGGCAATCAGCCCCAGCATTTT.

This chain uses TRBV5-1 with TRBJ2-7, with D unresolved. V was shortened by 4 bases and J by 0 bases, with 2 bases between the two germline ends. Germline loops: CDR1 SGHRS, CDR2 YFSETQ. This CDR3 spans 11 amino acids. CDR3 protein: CASSASYEQYF. CDR3 sequence (DNA): TGCGCCAGCAGCGCCTCCTACGAGCAGTACTTC.

This clone was seen more than once but under ten times. This chain uses TRBV5-1 with TRBJ2-1; 8 positions match TRBD1. Germline loops: CDR1 SGHRS, CDR2 YFSETQ. V shed 3 bases and J 4 bases; nucleotides not matched to a gene: 6. This CDR3 region has 15 residues. The CDR3 loop reads CASSSAGGRYNEQFF. CDR3 nucleotide sequence: TGCGCCAGCAGCTCCGCAGGGGGCAGGTACAATGAGCAGTTCTTC.

The chain is built from TRBV5-1 and TRBJ1-1, with D unclear. Per the germline V gene, CDR1 is SGHRS and CDR2 is YFSETQ. V was trimmed by 1 base and J by 10 bases, leaving 14 bases between them. The CDR3 has 13 residues. The CDR3 DNA sequence: TGCGCCAGCAGCTTGAGTTCAGATAGGTTAGCTTTCTTT. This translates into CASSLSSDRLAFF.

This chain joins TRBV3-1 (or the pseudogene TRBV3-2) and TRBJ2-2; 8 bases agree with TRBD2. This CDR3 contains 17 residues. Germline V gene data show CDR1 as LGHDT and CDR2 as YNNKEL (reference sequence). V lost 1 base and J lost 4; bases outside the gene matches: 8. The CDR3 protein is CASSQVGPSGRTGELFF. The CDR3 nucleotides are TGTGCCAGCAGCCAAGTTGGGCCTAGCGGGCGCACCGGGGAGCTGTTTTTT.

The V and J genes are TRBV29-1 and TRBJ1-2; weak D call: TRBD1 (6 bases). The V gene's germline CDR1 is SQVTM and CDR2 ANQGSEA. The CDR3 spans 12 residues. V lost 8 bases and J 7 bases, leaving 17 bases between the germline ends. CDR3 amino acids: CSSGGADGGYTF. CDR3 nucleotide sequence: TGCAGCAGCGGGGGGGCTGACGGTGGCTACACCTTC.

V and J are TRBV7-9 and TRBJ1-4; D call uncertain. The V gene's germline CDR1 is SEHNR and CDR2 FQNEAQ (reference sequence). With 5 bases removed from V and 4 bases from J, the gap between germline ends came to 17 bases. The CDR3 is 16 amino acids. The CDR3 reads CASSEGGGFGNEKLFF. The CDR3 DNA is TGTGCCAGCAGCGAAGGCGGCGGGTTCGGTAATGAAAAACTGTTTTTT.

The chain joins TRBV13 to TRBJ1-4, with D perhaps matching TRBD1 (6 bases). CDR1 is PRHDT, CDR2 FYEKMQ, per germline (reference sequence). The V and J ends lost 6 bases and 0 bases respectively, with 17 bases between them. This CDR3 spans 17 amino acids. The CDR3 loop reads CASSYGQLSATNEKLFF. Here the CDR3 DNA reads TGTGCCAGCAGTTATGGACAGTTATCCGCAACTAATGAAAAACTGTTTTTT.

The gene calls are TRBV7-2 and TRBJ2-2, with D hard to call. The length of the CDR3 is 14 residues. Germline V gives CDR1 SGHTA, CDR2 FQGNSA. The germline V and J ends were trimmed by 5 bases and 6 bases, with 13 bases remaining between them. The CDR3 coding sequence is TGTGCCAGCAGCCCTCGACCTATTCCCGGGGAGCTGTTTTTT. Translated, it gives CASSPRPIPGELFF. The full variable domain, in which reference TRBV7-2 and TRBJ2-2 provide the parts outside the CDR3, is GAGVSQSPSNKVTEKGKDVELRCDPISGHTALYWYRQSLGQGLEFLIYFQGNSAPDKSGLPSDRFSAERTGGSVSTLTIQRTQQEDSAVYLCASSPRPIPGELFFGEGSRLTVL.

In this sample, this clone turned up many times. The genes are TRBV3-1 (or the pseudogene TRBV3-2) and TRBJ2-7; possible D gene TRBD1, 5 bases. Germline V gene lookup returns CDR1 LGHDT and CDR2 YNNKEL (reference sequence). V dropped 2 bases and J dropped 3 bases, with 14 bases sitting between them. The CDR3 sequence is 15 residues long. Written as DNA, the CDR3 is TGTGCCAGCAGCCAACGGGCTTCAGGGATCTACGAGCAGTACGTC. The encoded protein is CASSQRASGIYEQYV.

The chain couples TRBV18 to TRBJ1-2, with D perhaps TRBD1 (5 bases). The CDR3 length is 13 residues. Per germline, CDR1 KGHSH and CDR2 LQKENI. The V end was cut by 6 bases, the J end by 2 bases, with 10 bases between. CDR3 DNA sequence: TGTGCCAGCTCGGTGGACAAGAACTATGGCTACACCTTC. This translates into CASSVDKNYGYTF. The whole variable domain, filled in from reference TRBV18 and TRBJ1-2, reads NAGVMQNPRHLVRRRGQEARLRCSPMKGHSHVYWYRQLPEEGLKFMVYLQKENIIDESGMPKERFSAEFPKEGPSILRIQQVVRGDSAAYFCASSVDKNYGYTFGSGTRLTVV.

This clone was observed once. The chain employs TRBV5-1 and TRBJ2-2, with TRBD2 as a possible D gene (5 bases). The CDR3 extends over 14 amino acids. Trimming shortened V by 4 bases and J by 0 bases, and 7 bases separated the two germline ends. The germline CDR1 and CDR2 sequences are SGHRS and YFSETQ. The CDR3 is CASSAGPNTGELFF. In DNA, the CDR3 is TGCGCCAGCAGCGCGGGCCCGAACACCGGGGAGCTGTTTTTT.

This sequence joins TRBV2 and TRBJ2-3; D unresolved. The V gene lost 6 bases and the J gene lost 6 bases, with 7 bases spanning the gap. Looked up from germline, CDR1 is SNHLY and CDR2 is FYNNEI. The CDR3 sequence is 11 residues long. CDR3 bases: TGTGCCAGCAGGCTCGGGGATACGCAGTATTTT. Translating gives CASRLGDTQYF.

This rearrangement joins TRBV4-2 to TRBJ1-4; TRBD1 might be the D (6 bases). V gave up 5 bases and J gave up 8 bases, with 15 bases separating them. There are 14 residues in the CDR3. Germline lookup yields CDR1 LGHNA and CDR2 YNFKEQ. CDR3 amino acids: CASSDHGTPEKLFF. Here the CDR3 DNA reads TGTGCCAGCAGCGACCACGGGACACCGGAAAAACTGTTTTTT.

This sequence joins TRBV29-1 and TRBJ2-3; D is possibly TRBD2 (6 bases). This CDR3 region has 16 residues. The V end was cut by 2 bases, the J end by 0 bases, with 15 bases between. Germline CDR1 is SQVTM and CDR2 is ANQGSEA. The CDR3 is CSVEHAGTPSTDTQYF. The CDR3 DNA is TGCAGCGTTGAACACGCCGGGACTCCTAGCACAGATACGCAGTATTTT.

The chain combines TRBV9 with TRBJ2-2; D could derive from TRBD1 or TRBD2 (5 bases each). CDR1 and CDR2 from the germline V gene are SGDLS and YYNGEE. The CDR3 spans 16 residues. V was cut by 3 bases and J by 2 bases, with 14 bases left in between. This chain's CDR3 is CASSGSGASNTGELFF. CDR3 DNA: TGTGCCAGCAGCGGTTCCGGGGCAAGCAACACCGGGGAGCTGTTTTTT.

This CDR3 reads CASSTTSNTEAFF. DNA of the CDR3: TGTGCCAGTAGTACTACGTCGAACACTGAAGCTTTCTTT. The chain has TRBV19 and TRBJ1-1; D is undetermined. This CDR3 is built from 13 residues. Germline V gene lookup returns CDR1 LNHDA and CDR2 SQIVND (reference sequence). V was pared by 4 bases and J by 1 base, with 7 bases between.

The genes are TRBV18 and TRBJ1-5, with D perhaps matching TRBD1 (5 bases). CDR3 length: 13 amino acids. Germline CDR1 KGHSH, CDR2 LQKENI. The ends were cut back, 2 bases at V and 6 bases at J, with 8 bases in the middle. The CDR3 coding sequence is TGTGCCAGCTCACCATCTCAGGGTCAGCCCCAGCATTTT. Translation: CASSPSQGQPQHF.

The chain uses TRBV7-2 and TRBJ1-2; unclear D gene. The CDR3 length is 10 residues. Germline values: CDR1 SGHTA, CDR2 FQGNSA. V lost 5 bases and J 8 bases, leaving 6 bases between the germline ends. The CDR3 sequence: CASSLWGYTF. CDR3 nucleotide sequence: TGTGCCAGCAGCCTCTGGGGCTACACCTTC.

Here the CDR3 DNA reads TGCGCCAGCAGCTTGGTTCCGGGATTCGGGAACACTGAAGCTTTCTTT. This encodes CASSLVPGFGNTEAFF. The chain couples TRBV5-1 to TRBJ1-1, with D unclear. The CDR3 covers 16 residues. V was shortened by 0 bases and J by 1 base, with 13 bases between the two germline ends. The V gene's germline CDR1 is SGHRS and CDR2 YFSETQ.

The chain has TRBV30 and TRBJ2-3, with 12 bases lining up with TRBD2. V dropped 6 bases and J dropped 8; count of bases not matched to a gene: 9. The CDR3 covers 14 residues. Germline CDR1 is GTSNPN and CDR2 is SVGIG (reference sequence). As DNA, the CDR3 is TGTGCCTGCCCTAGCGGGAGGGCCCGCGGTACGCAGTATTTT. This gives the protein CACPSGRARGTQYF.

The chain carries TRBV15 and TRBJ1-3; 7 bases fit TRBD1. The CDR3 contains 18 residues. Germline V gene sequence: CDR1 LNHNV, CDR2 YYDKDF (reference sequence). The V and J ends lost 4 bases and 0 bases, in that order; junction bases with no gene match: 12. The CDR3 region is CATSKLLGQAISGNTIYF. CDR3 DNA: TGTGCCACCAGCAAACTTCTAGGACAGGCCATCTCTGGAAACACCATATATTTT.

This clone appeared once. The J gene is TRBJ1-1, the V gene TRBV7-9; TRBD1 matches at 9 bases. V trimming: 2 bases; J trimming: 4 bases; junction bases outside the gene matches: 2. Germline values: CDR1 SEHNR, CDR2 FQNEAQ (reference sequence). This CDR3 region has 14 residues. The DNA for the CDR3 is TGTGCCAGCAGCTTAACAGGGGGCGGCACTGAAGCTTTCTTT. Residues: CASSLTGGGTEAFF.

The CDR3 region has the DNA TGTGCCAGCAGCGTACTTAATGAAAAACTGTTTTTT. Translation: CASSVLNEKLFF. The chain employs TRBV2 and TRBJ1-4, with D hard to call. The CDR3 has 12 residues. Trimming shortened V by 6 bases and J by 4 bases, and 6 bases separated the two germline ends. Germline lookup yields CDR1 SNHLY and CDR2 FYNNEI.

The rearrangement joins TRBV5-1 to TRBJ1-2; TRBD1 might be the D (6 bases). V lost 2 bases and J 2 bases, leaving 13 bases between the germline ends. This CDR3 region has 15 residues. Per the germline V gene, CDR1 is SGHRS and CDR2 is YFSETQ. CDR3 sequence: CASSFTGFVNYGYTF. As DNA, the CDR3 is TGCGCCAGCAGCTTCACAGGGTTTGTCAACTATGGCTACACCTTC.

A remark on this clone: The DNA is omitted, as the CDR3 cannot be located on it reliably, and the CDR3 follows TCRdb's listing. The chain links TRBV21-1 to TRBJ2-7; TRBD1 is the table's D call, not checked against the DNA. TRBV21-1 represents a pseudogene. 20 amino acids form the CDR3, both terminal residues included. CDR3: CASSKGSLRFGQGISYEQYV.